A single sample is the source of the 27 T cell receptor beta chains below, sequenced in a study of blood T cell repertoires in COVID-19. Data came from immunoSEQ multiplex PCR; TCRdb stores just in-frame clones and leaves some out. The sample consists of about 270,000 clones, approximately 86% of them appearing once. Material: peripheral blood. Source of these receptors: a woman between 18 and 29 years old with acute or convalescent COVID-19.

In nucleotides, the CDR3 is TGTGCCAGCAGCCTAGGGAGCAGTGGAAACACCATATATTTT. Its translation: CASSLGSSGNTIYF. The V and J genes are TRBV7-8 and TRBJ1-3; D unclear. CDR3 length equals 14 residues. Germline V gene lookup returns CDR1 SGHVS and CDR2 FQNEAQ. V shed 5 bases and J shed 3 bases, with 11 bases lying between them.

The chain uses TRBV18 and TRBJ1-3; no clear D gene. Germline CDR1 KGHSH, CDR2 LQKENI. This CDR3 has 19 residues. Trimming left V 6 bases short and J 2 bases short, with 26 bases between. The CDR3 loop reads CASSQLLTIVNKPGNTIYF. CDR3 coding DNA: TGTGCCAGCTCGCAACTCCTTACCATTGTAAATAAGCCTGGAAACACCATATATTTT.

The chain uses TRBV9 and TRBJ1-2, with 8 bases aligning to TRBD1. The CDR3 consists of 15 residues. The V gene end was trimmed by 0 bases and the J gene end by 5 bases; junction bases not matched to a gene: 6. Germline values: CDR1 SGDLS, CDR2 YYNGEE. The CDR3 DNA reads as TGTGCCAGCAGCGTAGCACCCGGGACAGGATATGGCTACACCTTC. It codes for CASSVAPGTGYGYTF.

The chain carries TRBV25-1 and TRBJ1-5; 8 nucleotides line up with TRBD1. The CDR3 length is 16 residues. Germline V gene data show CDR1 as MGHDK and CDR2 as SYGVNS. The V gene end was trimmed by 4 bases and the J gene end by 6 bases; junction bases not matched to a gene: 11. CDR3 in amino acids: CASSGQGARGGQPQHF. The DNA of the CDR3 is TGTGCCAGCAGTGGTCAGGGGGCCCGCGGTGGTCAGCCCCAGCATTTT.

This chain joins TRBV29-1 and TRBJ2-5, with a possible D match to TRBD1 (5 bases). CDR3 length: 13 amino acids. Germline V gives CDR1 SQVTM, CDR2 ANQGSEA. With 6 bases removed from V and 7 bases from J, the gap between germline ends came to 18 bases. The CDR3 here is CSVEKTVRRTQYF. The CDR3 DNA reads TGCAGCGTAGAAAAGACAGTCCGGAGGACCCAGTACTTC. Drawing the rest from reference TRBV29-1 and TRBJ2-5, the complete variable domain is SAVISQKPSRDICQRGTSLTIQCQVDSQVTMMFWYRQQPGQSLTLIATANQGSEATYESGFVIDKFPISRPNLTFSTLTVSNMSPEDSSIYLCSVEKTVRRTQYFGPGTRLLVL.

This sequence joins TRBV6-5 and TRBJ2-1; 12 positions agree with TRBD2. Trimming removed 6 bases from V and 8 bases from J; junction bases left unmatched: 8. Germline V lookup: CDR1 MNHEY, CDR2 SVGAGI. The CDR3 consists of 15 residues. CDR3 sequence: CASRAGTSGSDEQFF. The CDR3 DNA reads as TGTGCCAGCAGGGCCGGGACTAGCGGGTCGGATGAGCAGTTCTTC.

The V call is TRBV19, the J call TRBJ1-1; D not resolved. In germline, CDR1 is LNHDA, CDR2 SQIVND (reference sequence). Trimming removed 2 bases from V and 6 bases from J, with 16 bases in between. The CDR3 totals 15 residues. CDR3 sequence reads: CASSINSATDPEAFF. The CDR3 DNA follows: TGTGCCAGTAGTATAAATTCGGCCACAGACCCTGAAGCTTTCTTT. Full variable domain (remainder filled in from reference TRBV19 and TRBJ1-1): DGGITQSPKYLFRKEGQNVTLSCEQNLNHDAMYWYRQDPGQGLRLIYYSQIVNDFQKGDIAEGYSVSREKKESFPLTVTSAQKNPTAFYLCASSINSATDPEAFFGQGTRLTVV.

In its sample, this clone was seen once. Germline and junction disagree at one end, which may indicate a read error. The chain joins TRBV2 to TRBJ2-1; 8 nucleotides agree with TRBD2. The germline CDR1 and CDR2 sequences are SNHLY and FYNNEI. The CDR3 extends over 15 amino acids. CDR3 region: CASSEAGVDHNEQFF. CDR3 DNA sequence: TGTGCCAGCAGCGAAGCGGGAGTCGACCACAATGAGCAGTTCTTC.

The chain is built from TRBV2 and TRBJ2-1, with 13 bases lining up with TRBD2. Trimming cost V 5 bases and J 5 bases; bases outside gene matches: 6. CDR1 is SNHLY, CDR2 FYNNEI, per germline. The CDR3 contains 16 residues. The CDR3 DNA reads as TGTGCCAGCAGTTCAAGACTAGCGGGAGGTCACAATGAGCAGTTCTTC. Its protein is CASSSRLAGGHNEQFF. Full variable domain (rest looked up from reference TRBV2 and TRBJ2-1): EPEVTQTPSHQVTQMGQEVILRCVPISNHLYFYWYRQILGQKVEFLVSFYNNEISEKSEIFDDQFSVERPDGSNFTLKIRSTKLEDSAMYFCASSSRLAGGHNEQFFGPGTRLTVL.

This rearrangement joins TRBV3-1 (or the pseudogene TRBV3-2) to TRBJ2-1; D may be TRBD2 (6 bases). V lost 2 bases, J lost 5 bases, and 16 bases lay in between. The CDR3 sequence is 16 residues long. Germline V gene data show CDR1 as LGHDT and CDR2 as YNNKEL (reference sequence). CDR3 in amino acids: CASSQPLARSHNEQFF. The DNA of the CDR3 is TGTGCCAGCAGCCAACCCCTAGCGCGAAGCCACAATGAGCAGTTCTTC.

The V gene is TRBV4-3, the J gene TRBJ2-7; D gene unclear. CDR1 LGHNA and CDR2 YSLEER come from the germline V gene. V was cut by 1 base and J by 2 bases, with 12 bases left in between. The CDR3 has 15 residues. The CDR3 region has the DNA TGCGCCAGCAGCCAAGTTATACAGATCCCCTACGAGCAGTACTTC. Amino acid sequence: CASSQVIQIPYEQYF.

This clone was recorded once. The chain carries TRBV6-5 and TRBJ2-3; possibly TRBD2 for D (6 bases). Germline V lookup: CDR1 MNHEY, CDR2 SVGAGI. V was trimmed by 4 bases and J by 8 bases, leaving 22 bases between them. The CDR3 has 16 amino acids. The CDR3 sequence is CASSSYEGGPRGTQYF. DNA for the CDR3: TGTGCCAGCAGTTCTTATGAGGGAGGCCCCCGGGGTACGCAGTATTTT.

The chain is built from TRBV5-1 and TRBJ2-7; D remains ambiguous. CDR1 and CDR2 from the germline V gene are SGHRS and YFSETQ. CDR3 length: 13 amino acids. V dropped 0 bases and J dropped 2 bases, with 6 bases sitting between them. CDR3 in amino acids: CASSLDSPYEQYF. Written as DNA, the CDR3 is TGCGCCAGCAGCTTGGACTCCCCCTACGAGCAGTACTTC.

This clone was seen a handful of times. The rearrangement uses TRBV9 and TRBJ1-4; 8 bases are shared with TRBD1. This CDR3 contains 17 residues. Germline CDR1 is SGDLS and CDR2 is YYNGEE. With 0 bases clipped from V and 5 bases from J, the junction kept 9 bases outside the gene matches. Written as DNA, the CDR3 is TGTGCCAGCAGCGTAGGTCAGGGGGCCGACACGAATGAAAAACTGTTTTTT. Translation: CASSVGQGADTNEKLFF.

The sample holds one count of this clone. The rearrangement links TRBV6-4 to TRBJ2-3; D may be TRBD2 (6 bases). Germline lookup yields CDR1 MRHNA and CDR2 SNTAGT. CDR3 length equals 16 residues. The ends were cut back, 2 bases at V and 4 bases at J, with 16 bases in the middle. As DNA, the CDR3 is TGTGCCAGCAGTGACAATAGCGGAGCCCCCCCAGATACGCAGTATTTT. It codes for CASSDNSGAPPDTQYF.

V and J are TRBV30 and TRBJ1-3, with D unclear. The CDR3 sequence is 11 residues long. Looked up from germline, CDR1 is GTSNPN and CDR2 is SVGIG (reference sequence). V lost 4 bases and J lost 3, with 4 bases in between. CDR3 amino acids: CAWTGGNTIYF. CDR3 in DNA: TGTGCCTGGACGGGTGGAAACACCATATATTTT.

CDR3 in amino acids: CASSPTGPNNEKLFF. Here the CDR3 DNA reads TGTGCCAGCAGCCCAACAGGGCCGAATAATGAAAAACTGTTTTTT. The chain joins TRBV7-9 to TRBJ1-4; TRBD1 might be the D (6 bases). Trimming cost V 5 bases and J 4 bases, with 14 bases left between them. Germline-derived CDR1 and CDR2 are SEHNR and FQNEAQ (reference sequence). The CDR3 length is 15 residues. Using reference TRBV7-9 and TRBJ1-4 for the parts outside the CDR3, the full variable domain is DTGVSQNPRHKITKRGQNVTFRCDPISEHNRLYWYRQTLGQGPEFLTYFQNEAQLEKSRLLSDRFSAERPKGSFSTLEIQRTEQGDSAMYLCASSPTGPNNEKLFFGSGTQLSVL.

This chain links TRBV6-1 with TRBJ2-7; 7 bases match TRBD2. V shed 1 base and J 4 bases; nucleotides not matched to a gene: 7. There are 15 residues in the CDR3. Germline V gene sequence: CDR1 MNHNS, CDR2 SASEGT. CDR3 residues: CASSEGASSGYEQYF. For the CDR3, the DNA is TGTGCCAGCAGTGAAGGGGCGAGTAGCGGGTACGAGCAGTACTTC.

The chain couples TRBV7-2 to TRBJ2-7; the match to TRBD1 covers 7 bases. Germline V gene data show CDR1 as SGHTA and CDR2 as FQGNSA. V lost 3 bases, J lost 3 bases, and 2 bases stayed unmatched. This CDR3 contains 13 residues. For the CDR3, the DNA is TGTGCCAGCAGCTTGGACAGGAACTACGAGCAGTACTTC. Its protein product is CASSLDRNYEQYF.

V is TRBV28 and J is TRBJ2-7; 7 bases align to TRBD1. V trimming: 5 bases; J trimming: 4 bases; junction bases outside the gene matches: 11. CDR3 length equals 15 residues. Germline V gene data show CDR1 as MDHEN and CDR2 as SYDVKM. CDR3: CASSPPDRVGYEQYF. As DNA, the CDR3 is TGTGCCAGCAGTCCCCCTGACAGGGTCGGATACGAGCAGTACTTC.

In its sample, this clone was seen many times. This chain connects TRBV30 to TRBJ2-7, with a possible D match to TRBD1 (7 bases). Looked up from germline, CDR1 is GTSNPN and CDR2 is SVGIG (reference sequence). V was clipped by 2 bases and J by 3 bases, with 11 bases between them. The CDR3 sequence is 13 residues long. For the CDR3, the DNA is TGTGCCTGGAGTAGGAGGGGGCGCTACGAGCAGTACTTC. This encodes CAWSRRGRYEQYF.

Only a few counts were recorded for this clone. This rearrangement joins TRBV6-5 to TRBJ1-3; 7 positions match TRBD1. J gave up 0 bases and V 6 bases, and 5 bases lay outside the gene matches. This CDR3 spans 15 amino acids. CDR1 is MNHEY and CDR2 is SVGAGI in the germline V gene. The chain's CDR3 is CASSHTGVSGNTIYF. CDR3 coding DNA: TGTGCCAGCAGCCACACAGGGGTCTCTGGAAACACCATATATTTT.

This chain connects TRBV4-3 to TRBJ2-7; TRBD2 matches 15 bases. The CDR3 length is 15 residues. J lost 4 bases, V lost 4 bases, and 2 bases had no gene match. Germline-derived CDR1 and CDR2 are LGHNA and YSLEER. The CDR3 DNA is TGCGCCAGCAGCCCTGGACTAGCGGGAGGGTACGAGCAGTACTTC. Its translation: CASSPGLAGGYEQYF.

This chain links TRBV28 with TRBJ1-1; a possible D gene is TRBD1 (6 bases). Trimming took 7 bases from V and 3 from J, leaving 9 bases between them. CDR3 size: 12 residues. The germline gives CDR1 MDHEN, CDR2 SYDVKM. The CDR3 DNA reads TGTGCCAGCACCACAGGGTACACTGAAGCTTTCTTT. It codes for CASTTGYTEAFF.

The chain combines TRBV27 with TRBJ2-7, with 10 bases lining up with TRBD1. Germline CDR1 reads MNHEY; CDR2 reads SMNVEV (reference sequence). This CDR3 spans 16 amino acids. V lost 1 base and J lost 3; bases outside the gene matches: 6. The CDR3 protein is CASSLFGGTGVYEQYF. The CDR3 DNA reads TGTGCCAGCAGTTTATTTGGGGGGACAGGGGTCTACGAGCAGTACTTC.

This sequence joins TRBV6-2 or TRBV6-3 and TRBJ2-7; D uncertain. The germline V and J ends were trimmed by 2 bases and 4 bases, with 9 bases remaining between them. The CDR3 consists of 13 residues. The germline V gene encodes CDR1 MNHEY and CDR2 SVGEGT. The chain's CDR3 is CASSYPELYEQYF. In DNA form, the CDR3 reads TGTGCCAGCAGTTACCCTGAGCTTTACGAGCAGTACTTC.

CDR3: CASSYGGSVSNYEQYF. CDR3 DNA sequence: TGTGCCAGCAGTTACGGGGGCAGCGTGTCGAACTACGAGCAGTACTTC. This rearrangement joins TRBV6-2 or TRBV6-3 to TRBJ2-7; perhaps TRBD1 as D (6 bases). The V end lost 2 bases, the J end lost 3 bases, and 17 bases lay between the germline ends. The length of the CDR3 is 16 residues. Germline CDR1 reads MNHEY; CDR2 reads SVGEGT.